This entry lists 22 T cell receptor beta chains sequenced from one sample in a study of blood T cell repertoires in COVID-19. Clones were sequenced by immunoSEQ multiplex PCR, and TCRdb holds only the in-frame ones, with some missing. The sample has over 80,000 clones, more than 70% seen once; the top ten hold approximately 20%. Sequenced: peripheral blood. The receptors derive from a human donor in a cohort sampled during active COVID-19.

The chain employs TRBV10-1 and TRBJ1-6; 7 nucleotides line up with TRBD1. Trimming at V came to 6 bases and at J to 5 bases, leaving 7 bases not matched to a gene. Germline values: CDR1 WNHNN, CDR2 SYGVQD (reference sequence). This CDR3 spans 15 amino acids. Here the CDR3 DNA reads TGCGCCAGCAGACCGGGACAGTCCAATAATTCACCCCTCCACTTT. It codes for CASRPGQSNNSPLHF.

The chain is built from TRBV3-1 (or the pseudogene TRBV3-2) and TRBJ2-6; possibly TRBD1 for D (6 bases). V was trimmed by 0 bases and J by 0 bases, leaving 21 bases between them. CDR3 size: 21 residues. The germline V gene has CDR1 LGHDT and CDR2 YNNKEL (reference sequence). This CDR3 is CASSQDLRQAVLISGANVLTF. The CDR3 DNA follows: TGTGCCAGCAGCCAAGATCTTAGACAGGCGGTCCTTATCTCTGGGGCCAACGTCCTGACTTTC.

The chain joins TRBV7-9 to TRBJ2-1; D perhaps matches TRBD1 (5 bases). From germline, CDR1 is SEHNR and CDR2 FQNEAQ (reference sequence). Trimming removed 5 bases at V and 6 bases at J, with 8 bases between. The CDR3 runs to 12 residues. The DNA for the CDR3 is TGTGCCAGCAGCGCAGGGTCCAATGAGCAGTTCTTC. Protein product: CASSAGSNEQFF.

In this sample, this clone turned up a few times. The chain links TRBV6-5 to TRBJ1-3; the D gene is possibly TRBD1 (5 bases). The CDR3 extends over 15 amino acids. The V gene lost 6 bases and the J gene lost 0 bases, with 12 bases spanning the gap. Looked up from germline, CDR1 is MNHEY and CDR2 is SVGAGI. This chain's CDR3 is CASRGRDFSGNTIYF. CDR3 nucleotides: TGTGCCAGCAGAGGCAGGGATTTCTCTGGAAACACCATATATTTT.

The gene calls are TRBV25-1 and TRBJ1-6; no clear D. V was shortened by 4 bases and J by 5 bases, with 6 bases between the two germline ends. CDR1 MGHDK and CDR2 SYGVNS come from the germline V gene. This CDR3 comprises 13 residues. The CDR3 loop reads CASSGGNNSPLHF. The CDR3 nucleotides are TGTGCCAGCAGTGGAGGGAATAATTCACCCCTCCACTTT.

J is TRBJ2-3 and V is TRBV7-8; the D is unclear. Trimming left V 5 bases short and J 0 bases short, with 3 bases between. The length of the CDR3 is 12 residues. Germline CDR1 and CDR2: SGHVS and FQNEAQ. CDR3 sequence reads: CASSPSTDTQYF. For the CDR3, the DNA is TGTGCCAGCAGCCCGAGCACAGATACGCAGTATTTT.

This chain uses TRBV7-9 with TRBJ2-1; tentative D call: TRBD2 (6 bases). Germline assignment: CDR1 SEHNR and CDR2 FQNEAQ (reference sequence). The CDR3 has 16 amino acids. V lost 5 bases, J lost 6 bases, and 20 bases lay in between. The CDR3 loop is CASSPPTGGPSNEQFF. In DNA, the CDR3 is TGTGCCAGCAGCCCACCTACAGGAGGGCCTTCCAATGAGCAGTTCTTC.

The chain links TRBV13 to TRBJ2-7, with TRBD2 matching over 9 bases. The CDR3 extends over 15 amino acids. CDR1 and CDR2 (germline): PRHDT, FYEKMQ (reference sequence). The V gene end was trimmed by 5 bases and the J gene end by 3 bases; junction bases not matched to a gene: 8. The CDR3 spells CASSADSGRRYEQYF. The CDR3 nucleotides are TGTGCCAGCAGCGCAGATAGCGGGAGACGCTACGAGCAGTACTTC.

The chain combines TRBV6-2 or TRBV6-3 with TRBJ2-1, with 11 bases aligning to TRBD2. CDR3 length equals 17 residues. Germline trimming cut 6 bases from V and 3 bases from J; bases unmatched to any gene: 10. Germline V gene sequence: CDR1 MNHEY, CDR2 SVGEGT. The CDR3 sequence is CASSRRGTSGNYNEQFF. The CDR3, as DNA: TGTGCCAGCAGCCGACGAGGGACTAGCGGAAACTACAATGAGCAGTTCTTC.

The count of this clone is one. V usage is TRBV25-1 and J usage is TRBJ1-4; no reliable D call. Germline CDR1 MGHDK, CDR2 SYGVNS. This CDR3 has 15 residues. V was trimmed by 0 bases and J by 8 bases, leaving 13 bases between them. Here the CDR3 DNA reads TGTGCCAGCAGTGAATATTTGAGGGCGCGGGAAAAACTGTTTTTT. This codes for CASSEYLRAREKLFF.

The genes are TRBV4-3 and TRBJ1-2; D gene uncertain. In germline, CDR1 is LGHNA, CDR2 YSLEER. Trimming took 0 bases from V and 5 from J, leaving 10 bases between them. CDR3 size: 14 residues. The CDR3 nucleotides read TGCGCCAGCAGCCAAGATTCGGCCGGGTATGGCTACACCTTC. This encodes CASSQDSAGYGYTF.

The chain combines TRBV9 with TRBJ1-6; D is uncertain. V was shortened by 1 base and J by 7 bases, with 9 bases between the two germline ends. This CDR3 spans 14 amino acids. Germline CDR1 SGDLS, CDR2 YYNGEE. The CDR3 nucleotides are TGTGCCAGCAGCGTACTCGGTAACAATTCACCCCTCCACTTT. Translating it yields CASSVLGNNSPLHF.

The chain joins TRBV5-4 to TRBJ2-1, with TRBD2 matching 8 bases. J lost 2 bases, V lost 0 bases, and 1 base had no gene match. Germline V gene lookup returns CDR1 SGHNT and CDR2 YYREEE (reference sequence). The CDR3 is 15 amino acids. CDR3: CASSLAGGTYNEQFF. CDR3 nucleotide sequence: TGTGCCAGCAGCTTGGCGGGAGGGACCTACAATGAGCAGTTCTTC.

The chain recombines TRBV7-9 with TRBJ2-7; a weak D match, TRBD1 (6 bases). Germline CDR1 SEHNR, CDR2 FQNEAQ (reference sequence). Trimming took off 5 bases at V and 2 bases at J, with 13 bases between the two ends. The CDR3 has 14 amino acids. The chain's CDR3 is CASSLTGIPYEQYF. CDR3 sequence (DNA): TGTGCCAGCAGCCTAACAGGGATCCCCTACGAGCAGTACTTC.

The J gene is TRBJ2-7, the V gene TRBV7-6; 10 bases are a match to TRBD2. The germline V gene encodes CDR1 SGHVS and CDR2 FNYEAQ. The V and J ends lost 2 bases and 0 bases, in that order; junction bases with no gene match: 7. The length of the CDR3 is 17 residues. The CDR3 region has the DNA TGTGCCAGCAGCTTATGGGTAGCGGGAGGCCTCTCCTACGAGCAGTACTTC. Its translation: CASSLWVAGGLSYEQYF.

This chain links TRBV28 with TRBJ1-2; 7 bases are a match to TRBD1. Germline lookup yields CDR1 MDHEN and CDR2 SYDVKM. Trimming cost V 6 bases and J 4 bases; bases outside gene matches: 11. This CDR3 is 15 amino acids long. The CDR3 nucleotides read TGTGCCAGCAGGAAAAGACAGGGTCTGTCCTATGGCTACACCTTC. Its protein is CASRKRQGLSYGYTF.

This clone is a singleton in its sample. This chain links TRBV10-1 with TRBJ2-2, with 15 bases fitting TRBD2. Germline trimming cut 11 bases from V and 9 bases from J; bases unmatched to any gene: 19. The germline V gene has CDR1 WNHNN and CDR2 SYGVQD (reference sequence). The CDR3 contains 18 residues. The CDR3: CARPGLAGGKGLARELFF. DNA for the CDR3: TGCGCCCGACCTGGACTAGCGGGAGGGAAGGGGTTGGCAAGGGAGCTGTTTTTT.

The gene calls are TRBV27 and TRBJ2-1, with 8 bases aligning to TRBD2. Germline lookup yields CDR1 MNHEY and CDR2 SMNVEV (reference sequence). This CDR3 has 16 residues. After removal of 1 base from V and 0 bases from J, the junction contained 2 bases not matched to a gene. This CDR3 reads CASSLFAGGSYNEQFF. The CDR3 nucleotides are TGTGCCAGCAGTTTATTTGCGGGGGGCTCCTACAATGAGCAGTTCTTC.

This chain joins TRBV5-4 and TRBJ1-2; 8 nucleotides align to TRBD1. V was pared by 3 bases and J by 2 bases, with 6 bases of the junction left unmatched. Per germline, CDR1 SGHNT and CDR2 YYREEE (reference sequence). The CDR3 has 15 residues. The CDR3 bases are TGTGCCAGCAGCTCGGCAGGGGGCGTAAACTATGGCTACACCTTC. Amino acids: CASSSAGGVNYGYTF.

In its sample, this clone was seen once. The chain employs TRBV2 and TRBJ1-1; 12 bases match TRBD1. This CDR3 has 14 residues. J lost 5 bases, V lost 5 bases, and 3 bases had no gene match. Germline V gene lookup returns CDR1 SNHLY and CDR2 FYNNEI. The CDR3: CASSWDRGLTEAFF. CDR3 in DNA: TGTGCCAGCAGTTGGGACAGGGGGCTTACTGAAGCTTTCTTT.

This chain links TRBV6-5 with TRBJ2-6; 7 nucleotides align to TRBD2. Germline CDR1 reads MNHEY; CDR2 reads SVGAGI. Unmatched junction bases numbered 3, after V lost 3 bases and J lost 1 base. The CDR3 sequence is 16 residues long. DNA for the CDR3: TGTGCCAGCAGTTATATCGGGGGGTCTGGGGCCAACGTCCTGACTTTC. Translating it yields CASSYIGGSGANVLTF.

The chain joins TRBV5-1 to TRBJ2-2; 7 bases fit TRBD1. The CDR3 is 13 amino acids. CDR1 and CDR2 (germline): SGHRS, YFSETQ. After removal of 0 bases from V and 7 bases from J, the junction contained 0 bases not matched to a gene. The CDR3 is CASSLDRGGELFF. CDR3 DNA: TGCGCCAGCAGCTTGGACAGGGGCGGGGAGCTGTTTTTT.